The rows below give T cell receptor beta chains drawn from one sample of a study of T cell changes during pregnancy in multiple sclerosis. Sequencing used immunoSEQ multiplex PCR; TCRdb keeps in-frame clones, though not all of them. Among about 87,000 clones, 90% to 95% were seen once, and the ten largest hold less than 1.5%. The sequencing here drew on peripheral blood, taken in the third trimester of pregnancy. The origin of the receptors is a female donor in good health, enrolled as a control in a pregnancy study. Both conserved end residues are part of each CDR3. A D gene is named only where the DNA matches it firmly. Only some rows state a clone size, as once, few, many or a class for expanded clones.

V,D,size,J,CDR3,DNA
TRBV5-1,TRBD2,-,TRBJ2-1,CASSSTSGGNEQFF,TGCGCCAGCAGCTCAACTAGCGGTGGAAATGAGCAGTTCTTC
TRBV9,TRBD2,-,TRBJ2-7,CASSVSLAGGSYEQYF,TGTGCCAGCAGCGTATCTCTAGCGGGAGGGTCCTACGAGCAGTACTTC
TRBV5-1,-,-,TRBJ2-1,CASSAFGTDTYNEQFF,TGCGCCAGCAGCGCGTTCGGGACTGATACCTACAATGAGCAGTTCTTC
TRBV13,-,once,TRBJ2-2,CASRGNRASGELFF,TGTGCCAGCAGAGGCAACAGGGCTTCCGGGGAGCTGTTTTTT
TRBV5-8,-,-,TRBJ1-5,CASSLSGTQPQHF,TGTGCCAGCAGCTTGTCGGGGACACAGCCCCAGCATTTT
TRBV7-9,-,-,TRBJ2-3,CASSLIGGGTDTQYF,TGTGCCAGCAGCTTAATCGGGGGTGGCACAGATACGCAGTATTTT
TRBV27,TRBD1,-,TRBJ2-2,CASSWGQFTGELFF,TGTGCCAGCAGTTGGGGACAGTTCACCGGGGAGCTGTTTTTT
TRBV5-5,TRBD1,-,TRBJ2-7,CATGQGDHEQYF,TGTGCCACCGGACAGGGCGACCACGAGCAGTACTTC
TRBV6-1,-,-,TRBJ2-7,CASRPTGTYEQYF,TGTGCCAGCAGACCCACAGGTACCTACGAGCAGTACTTC
TRBV6-5,-,-,TRBJ2-7,CASRKTRDTYEQYF,TGTGCCAGCAGAAAGACCCGGGACACCTACGAGCAGTACTTC
TRBV28,TRBD1,few,TRBJ1-5,CASSPGGSNQPQHF,TGTGCCAGCAGTCCAGGGGGGAGCAATCAGCCCCAGCATTTT
TRBV28,TRBD2,-,TRBJ2-7,CASSFHLLAGSSYEQYF,TGTGCCAGCAGTTTCCACCTACTAGCGGGAAGTTCCTACGAGCAGTACTTC
TRBV29-1,TRBD1,-,TRBJ2-1,CSVALRDRGINEQFF,TGCAGCGTGGCCCTCCGGGACAGGGGGATCAATGAGCAGTTCTTC
TRBV6-6,-,-,TRBJ2-5,CATCGTPRRTQYF,TGTGCCACCTGCGGGACTCCCCGCCGTACCCAGTACTTC
TRBV5-8,-,-,TRBJ1-5,CASSLESGQPQHF,TGTGCCAGCAGCTTGGAGTCTGGCCAGCCCCAGCATTTT
TRBV5-6,-,-,TRBJ2-3,CASSLLTSTDTQYF,TGTGCCAGCAGCTTATTGACTAGCACAGATACGCAGTATTTT
TRBV28,-,-,TRBJ2-3,CASSLTDTQYF,TGTGCCAGCAGTCTAACAGATACGCAGTATTTT
TRBV11-2,-,-,TRBJ2-7,CASSTGRGAEQYF,TGTGCCAGCAGCACCGGACGGGGGGCCGAGCAGTACTTC
TRBV7-9,-,-,TRBJ2-1,CASSLGISGESSYNEQFF,TGTGCCAGCTCCTTGGGGATAAGCGGAGAGAGCTCCTACAATGAGCAGTTCTTC
TRBV5-1,TRBD2,-,TRBJ2-3,CASSLGLAGSTDTQYF,TGCGCCAGCAGCTTGGGACTAGCGGGAAGCACAGATACGCAGTATTTT
TRBV28,TRBD1,-,TRBJ2-7,CASSFKNSGTGGSYEQYF,TGTGCCAGCAGTTTCAAGAATTCCGGGACAGGGGGCTCATACGAGCAGTACTTC
TRBV7-2,TRBD1,-,TRBJ1-3,CASSTGQASLSGNTIYF,TGTGCCAGCAGCACTGGACAGGCATCCCTCTCTGGAAACACCATATATTTT
TRBV5-1,-,once,TRBJ2-7,CASSGWDNSYEQYF,TGCGCCAGCAGCGGGTGGGACAACTCCTACGAGCAGTACTTC
TRBV18,TRBD1,-,TRBJ1-1,CASSPVQGGTEAFF,TGTGCCAGCTCACCAGTCCAGGGGGGCACTGAAGCTTTCTTT
TRBV2,-,-,TRBJ1-4,CASRDRDWGDEKLFF,TGTGCCAGCAGGGACCGGGACTGGGGGGATGAAAAACTGTTTTTT
TRBV19,-,-,TRBJ2-6,CASSLEGWSSGANVLTF,TGTGCCAGTAGTCTTGAGGGCTGGAGCTCTGGGGCCAACGTCCTGACTTTC
TRBV2,TRBD1,-,TRBJ1-4,CASRWDSLNEKLFF,TGTGCCAGCAGATGGGACAGCCTTAATGAAAAACTGTTTTTT
TRBV7-6,TRBD1,-,TRBJ1-1,CASSPPRDRDSRNTEAFF,TGTGCCAGCAGCCCTCCCCGGGACAGGGACTCTCGGAACACTGAAGCTTTCTTT
TRBV6-1,-,once,TRBJ1-5,CASSVGGNQPQHF,TGTGCCAGCAGTGTCGGAGGCAATCAGCCCCAGCATTTT
TRBV27,-,-,TRBJ1-2,CASSLSGAYGYTF,TGTGCCAGCAGTTTATCAGGGGCCTATGGCTACACCTTC
TRBV9,-,-,TRBJ2-1,CASSVEGGSYNEQFF,TGTGCCAGCAGCGTAGAGGGCGGGTCCTACAATGAGCAGTTCTTC
TRBV7-9,-,-,TRBJ1-2,CASSLVGGPGGYTF,TGTGCCAGCAGCTTAGTTGGGGGCCCCGGTGGCTACACCTTC
TRBV2,-,-,TRBJ1-4,CASRTFNEKLFF,TGTGCCAGCAGGACATTTAATGAAAAACTGTTTTTT
TRBV5-8,-,-,TRBJ2-1,CASRGRILYNEQFF,TGTGCCAGCAGAGGCAGGATCCTTTACAATGAGCAGTTCTTC
TRBV4-1,TRBD2,-,TRBJ2-7,CASSQGVSGRGYEQYF,TGCGCCAGCAGCCAAGGAGTTAGCGGGAGAGGATACGAGCAGTACTTC
TRBV5-1,-,-,TRBJ2-1,CASSLRERYNEQFF,TGCGCCAGCAGCTTGCGGGAGAGGTACAATGAGCAGTTCTTC
TRBV5-4,TRBD2,-,TRBJ2-7,CASREGLAGDLDEQYF,TGTGCCAGCAGGGAGGGACTAGCGGGGGACCTAGACGAGCAGTACTTC
TRBV5-1,TRBD1,few,TRBJ1-2,CASSPMDRSGGYTF,TGCGCCAGCAGCCCCATGGACAGGTCTGGTGGCTACACCTTC
TRBV19,TRBD1,-,TRBJ2-7,CASSIDLGGAEDEQYF,TGTGCCAGTAGTATAGACCTAGGGGGCGCCGAGGACGAGCAGTACTTC
TRBV6-5,TRBD1,few,TRBJ1-5,CASRRQGGQPQHF,TGTGCCAGCAGGAGACAGGGGGGCCAGCCCCAGCATTTT
TRBV15,TRBD2,-,TRBJ2-1,CATSRTRLADHNEQFF,TGTGCCACCAGCAGGACCCGACTAGCGGATCACAATGAGCAGTTCTTC
TRBV19,TRBD1,-,TRBJ2-1,CASSGNRGAGNEQFF,TGTGCCAGTAGCGGTAACAGGGGCGCAGGCAATGAGCAGTTCTTC
TRBV29-1,-,-,TRBJ2-7,CSVVGGALYEQYF,TGCAGCGTTGTAGGCGGGGCCCTCTACGAGCAGTACTTC
TRBV5-1,TRBD2,-,TRBJ2-7,CASSLVPSGLSGYEQYF,TGCGCCAGCAGCTTGGTCCCTAGCGGATTATCGGGGTACGAGCAGTACTTC
TRBV15,TRBD1,-,TRBJ1-4,CATSGSFAGTAEKLFF,TGTGCCACCAGCGGGAGTTTTGCCGGGACAGCTGAAAAACTGTTTTTT
TRBV11-2,TRBD2,-,TRBJ2-1,CASSLGLAGDYNEQFF,TGTGCCAGCAGCTTAGGACTAGCGGGAGATTACAATGAGCAGTTCTTC
TRBV5-1,TRBD2,-,TRBJ2-3,CASSSTGTSGRDTDTQYF,TGCGCCAGCAGCTCCACCGGGACTAGCGGGAGGGATACAGATACGCAGTATTTT
TRBV7-9,TRBD2,few,TRBJ2-7,CASSLGGGSYEQYF,TGTGCCAGCAGCCTCGGGGGGGGCTCCTACGAGCAGTACTTC
TRBV6-1,TRBD2,-,TRBJ2-7,CATPPAGGPGEQYF,TGTGCCACACCTCCCGCGGGAGGGCCAGGAGAGCAGTACTTC
TRBV5-1,TRBD2,-,TRBJ2-7,CASRGLEEGEQYF,TGCGCCAGCAGGGGACTAGAAGAAGGCGAGCAGTACTTC
TRBV5-4,TRBD1,-,TRBJ2-1,CASSLLPGTDIYEQFF,TGTGCCAGCAGCTTACTACCCGGGACAGACATTTATGAGCAGTTCTTC
TRBV4-1,-,-,TRBJ1-3,CASSPTYRDPSGNTIYF,TGCGCCAGCAGCCCGACATACAGGGACCCCTCTGGAAACACCATATATTTT
TRBV5-1,-,-,TRBJ2-3,CASSLFSGTGTDTQYF,TGCGCCAGCAGCTTGTTTTCAGGGACTGGCACAGATACGCAGTATTTT
TRBV18,-,once,TRBJ2-3,CASSPTGTTDTQYF,TGTGCCAGCTCACCGACAGGAACGACAGATACGCAGTATTTT
TRBV6-5,-,-,TRBJ2-7,CASSLHVAAYEQYF,TGTGCCAGCAGCCTACACGTAGCGGCCTACGAGCAGTACTTC